This T cell receptor (beta chain) derives from a study of regulatory T cells in long-lasting Graves disease. Overall study findings and caveats: Favoring TRBV28, TRBJ1-2 and TRBJ2-5 was a feature seen in persistent disease.

TCR beta libraries were built with iRepertoire HTBI primers and Arm-PCR of CDR3 regions. Via MiXCR, TCRdb re-called the multiplex PCR reads, giving one row per CDR3 protein. The sample carries more than 450,000 distinct CDR3 sequences, about 12% recorded once. The time point: newly diagnosed GD, antithyroid drugs for less than 3 months. Researchers made the TCR library from RNA that was extracted from PBMCs. Diagnosing Graves' disease relied on the American Thyroid Association guidelines. In this sample, this clonotype turned up a few times. What it binds is unknown. V lost 5 bases, J lost 4 bases, and 9 bases stayed unmatched. The germline V gene encodes CDR1 LNHNV and CDR2 YYDKDF (reference sequence). This CDR3 has 16 residues. These data also formed part of another study, on T cells in Graves' hyperthyroidism and ophthalmopathy. Per that paper: TCR CDR3 regions were first amplified by RT-PCR with HTBI primers. Most thyroid clonotypes with frequency above 0.001 were detected in blood.

The TCR comes from a woman aged 25-40 years with Graves disease. V usage is TRBV15 and J usage is TRBJ2-3, with TRBD2 identical over 10 bases. The input for sequencing was peripheral blood mononuclear cells (PBMCs), taken at new diagnosis, from a patient treated with antithyroid drugs. The CDR3 spells CATSGTLAGDSDTQYF. In DNA form, the CDR3 reads TGTGCCACCAGCGGGACCCTAGCGGGAGATTCAGATACGCAGTATTTT. The full variable domain, rest sourced from reference TRBV15 and TRBJ2-3, is DAMVIQNPRYQVTQFGKPVTLSCSQTLNHNVMYWYQQKSSQAPKLLFHYYDKDFNNEADTPDNFQSRRPNTSFCFLDIRSPGLGDTAMYLCATSGTLAGDSDTQYFGPGTRLTVL.